Each of the 25 T cell receptor beta chains below was sequenced from the same sample in a study of shared clonotypes between healthy human individuals. TCRdb's copy holds only in-frame clones and misses some; the assay was immunoSEQ multiplex PCR. The sample yields 2 million to 2.5 million clones, over 85% seen once. The specimen was naive CD4+ T cells from PBMCs. Subset noted: CD45RA+ positively selected. The receptor source for this set is a man aged 18 to 29 in good health. Some clones in this sample may be carry-over from other donors' samples.

This chain uses TRBV30 with TRBJ2-1; 7 bases agree with TRBD1. Germline assignment: CDR1 GTSNPN and CDR2 SVGIG (reference sequence). CDR3 size: 13 residues. V was clipped by 2 bases and J by 9 bases; unmatched bases: 7. This CDR3 reads CAWSPGTEVEQFF. The CDR3 DNA reads TGTGCCTGGAGTCCCGGGACAGAGGTTGAGCAGTTCTTC.

The V and J genes are TRBV7-2 and TRBJ2-3; 12 bases line up with TRBD1. This CDR3 comprises 16 residues. CDR1 and CDR2 from the germline V gene are SGHTA and FQGNSA. After removal of 6 bases from V and 6 bases from J, the junction contained 10 bases not matched to a gene. The CDR3 DNA follows: TGTGCCAGCAGTTTTATCGGGACAGGGGGCAAGGATACGCAGTATTTT. As protein: CASSFIGTGGKDTQYF.

This clone showed up just once. The genes are TRBV4-2 and TRBJ1-2, with a tentative D call TRBD1 (5 bases). V was pared by 1 base and J by 8 bases, with 11 bases between. This CDR3 spans 13 amino acids. Germline V gene lookup returns CDR1 LGHNA and CDR2 YNFKEQ. The chain's CDR3 is CASSQVGVRGYTF. The CDR3 DNA is TGTGCCAGCAGCCAAGTGGGGGTTCGGGGCTACACCTTC.

The J gene is TRBJ1-5, the V gene TRBV6-1; D is perhaps TRBD1 (5 bases). Germline loops: CDR1 MNHNS, CDR2 SASEGT. V was cut by 3 bases and J by 7 bases, with 10 bases left in between. The CDR3 loop spans 13 amino acids. CDR3 nucleotides: TGTGCCAGCAGTGAGGGGCGTTGGCAGCCCCAGCATTTT. It specifies CASSEGRWQPQHF.

The chain carries TRBV19 and TRBJ2-5; TRBD2 matches 7 bases. The CDR3 runs to 16 residues. Trimming took 3 bases from V and 1 from J; bases not matched to a gene: 8. Germline V lookup: CDR1 LNHDA, CDR2 SQIVND (reference sequence). CDR3 residues: CASSMTMTGGQETQYF. DNA for the CDR3: TGTGCCAGTAGTATGACTATGACGGGAGGCCAAGAGACCCAGTACTTC.

The V and J genes are TRBV28 and TRBJ1-5; 10 bases align to TRBD1. Per germline, CDR1 MDHEN and CDR2 SYDVKM. This CDR3 region has 15 residues. Germline trimming cut 5 bases from V and 3 bases from J; bases unmatched to any gene: 4. DNA of the CDR3: TGTGCCAGCAGTAGGACAGGGGGTACCAATCAGCCCCAGCATTTT. Amino acid sequence: CASSRTGGTNQPQHF. The full variable domain, rest sourced from reference TRBV28 and TRBJ1-5, is DVKVTQSSRYLVKRTGEKVFLECVQDMDHENMFWYRQDPGLGLRLIYFSYDVKMKEKGDIPEGYSVSREKKERFSLILESASTNQTSMYLCASSRTGGTNQPQHFGDGTRLSIL.

J is TRBJ2-2 and V is TRBV5-4; D uncertain. The CDR3 is 13 amino acids. V lost 1 base to trimming and J lost 7 bases, with 8 bases between them. The germline V gene encodes CDR1 SGHNT and CDR2 YYREEE (reference sequence). In nucleotides, the CDR3 is TGTGCCAGCAGCTTGAGGAACGACGGGGAGCTGTTTTTT. This sequence encodes CASSLRNDGELFF.

The chain is built from TRBV11-2 and TRBJ2-3, with TRBD1 identical over 8 bases. Per the germline V gene, CDR1 is SGHAT and CDR2 is FQNNGV. J gave up 5 bases and V 2 bases, and 6 bases lay outside the gene matches. CDR3 size: 15 residues. CDR3 DNA sequence: TGTGCCAGCAGCTTACTGGGACAGGTGGGAGATACGCAGTATTTT. As protein: CASSLLGQVGDTQYF.

This clone has just one count. The chain has TRBV5-1 and TRBJ2-5; D possibly corresponds to TRBD2 (6 bases). V lost 4 bases and J 7 bases, leaving 14 bases between the germline ends. The germline V gene encodes CDR1 SGHRS and CDR2 YFSETQ. The CDR3 runs 13 residues. The CDR3 protein is CASSAGGAGTQYF. The CDR3 region has the DNA TGCGCCAGCAGCGCTGGAGGGGCAGGGACCCAGTACTTC.

In its sample, this clone was seen a few times. The identical CDR3 is also encoded by other nucleotide sequences in the sample. The chain employs TRBV2 and TRBJ1-1; D gene unclear. Germline loops: CDR1 SNHLY, CDR2 FYNNEI. The CDR3 runs to 13 residues. Trimming removed 4 bases at V and 1 base at J, with 7 bases between. CDR3 in DNA: TGTGCCAGCAGTGGCGGCCCGAACACTGAAGCTTTCTTT. This gives the protein CASSGGPNTEAFF.

The rearrangement joins TRBV14 to TRBJ2-3; TRBD1 or TRBD2 may be the D gene (5 bases each). CDR1 and CDR2 (germline): SGHDN, FVKESK. The V end lost 5 bases, the J end lost 3 bases, and 9 bases lay between the germline ends. CDR3 length: 13 residues. The DNA of the CDR3 is TGTGCCAGCAGCTGGGGACCGACAGATACGCAGTATTTT. Translation: CASSWGPTDTQYF. The full variable domain, its missing parts supplied by reference TRBV14 and TRBJ2-3, is EAGVTQFPSHSVIEKGQTVTLRCDPISGHDNLYWYRRVMGKEIKFLLHFVKESKQDESGMPNNRFLAERTGGTYSTLKVQPAELEDSGVYFCASSWGPTDTQYFGPGTRLTVL.

DNA of the CDR3: TGTGCCAGCACCGAATCTCTCGGAGGGAACTCCTACAATGAGCAGTTCTTC. Protein: CASTESLGGNSYNEQFF. The chain couples TRBV28 to TRBJ2-1, with D possibly matching TRBD2 (6 bases). V was trimmed by 7 bases and J by 0 bases, leaving 19 bases between them. Germline V lookup: CDR1 MDHEN, CDR2 SYDVKM. CDR3 length: 17 amino acids.

The chain has TRBV6-6 and TRBJ2-7; 10 bases are shared with TRBD2. Germline trimming cut 7 bases from V and 2 bases from J; bases unmatched to any gene: 2. Germline V gene sequence: CDR1 MNHNY, CDR2 SVGAGI (reference sequence). The CDR3 consists of 13 residues. This CDR3 is CASKREGPYEQYF. CDR3 sequence (DNA): TGTGCCAGCAAGCGGGAGGGCCCCTACGAGCAGTACTTC.

This chain uses TRBV15 with TRBJ2-7, with TRBD1 matching over 9 bases. Trimming at V came to 3 bases and at J to 4 bases, leaving 10 bases not matched to a gene. Looked up from germline, CDR1 is LNHNV and CDR2 is YYDKDF (reference sequence). This CDR3 has 16 amino acids. The CDR3 DNA reads TGTGCCACCAGCAGCCCAACAGGGGGCGGCCCTTACGAGCAGTACTTC. Residues: CATSSPTGGGPYEQYF.

The chain recombines TRBV28 with TRBJ2-3; D might be TRBD1 (6 bases). Trimming cost V 3 bases and J 3 bases, with 10 bases left between them. This CDR3 region has 14 residues. Germline CDR1 MDHEN, CDR2 SYDVKM. The CDR3 region is CASSFLTGTDTQYF. The CDR3 nucleotides are TGTGCCAGCAGTTTCTTAACAGGGACAGATACGCAGTATTTT. The variable domain in full, completed from reference TRBV28 and TRBJ2-3, reads DVKVTQSSRYLVKRTGEKVFLECVQDMDHENMFWYRQDPGLGLRLIYFSYDVKMKEKGDIPEGYSVSREKKERFSLILESASTNQTSMYLCASSFLTGTDTQYFGPGTRLTVL.

The chain has TRBV7-6 and TRBJ2-2; TRBD2 aligns across 14 bases. Trimming took 1 base from V and 6 from J; bases not matched to a gene: 13. The V gene's germline CDR1 is SGHVS and CDR2 FNYEAQ. The CDR3 is 20 residues long. The CDR3 protein is CASSLEPWSGTSGSAGELFF. CDR3 bases: TGTGCCAGCAGCTTAGAGCCCTGGTCGGGGACTAGCGGGAGCGCCGGGGAGCTGTTTTTT.

The V and J genes are TRBV6-5 and TRBJ2-3, with D possibly TRBD1 on 5 matching bases. CDR1 is MNHEY, CDR2 SVGAGI, per germline. CDR3 length: 13 residues. V lost 6 bases and J 4 bases, leaving 11 bases between the germline ends. The chain's CDR3 is CASRSTGADTQYF. CDR3 in DNA: TGTGCCAGCAGATCAACAGGAGCAGATACGCAGTATTTT.

The chain recombines TRBV29-1 with TRBJ2-1, with 9 bases identical to TRBD2. CDR1 SQVTM and CDR2 ANQGSEA come from the germline V gene. CDR3 length: 14 amino acids. The ends lost 5 bases at V and 0 bases at J; junction bases unmatched: 2. CDR3 protein: CSVLTSGSYNEQFF. The CDR3 nucleotides are TGCAGCGTTCTGACTAGCGGCTCCTACAATGAGCAGTTCTTC.

This clone appeared a few times. The V and J genes are TRBV19 and TRBJ1-5; a weak D match, TRBD1 (6 bases). The germline V gene has CDR1 LNHDA and CDR2 SQIVND (reference sequence). V was shortened by 2 bases and J by 7 bases, with 18 bases between the two germline ends. The CDR3 extends over 16 amino acids. CDR3 in amino acids: CASSIWGLTGSQPQHF. The DNA for the CDR3 is TGTGCCAGTAGTATATGGGGTCTCACAGGGAGCCAGCCCCAGCATTTT.

With respect to this clone: One end of the junction fails to match germline, which may point to a read error. The chain joins TRBV5-1 to TRBJ2-1; 9 nucleotides agree with TRBD2. CDR3 length: 16 amino acids. Germline CDR1 reads SGHRS; CDR2 reads YFSETQ. This CDR3 is CASSSTSGTSYSEQFF. CDR3 in DNA: TGCGCCAGCAGCTCAACCTCCGGGACTAGCTACAGTGAGCAGTTCTTC.

J is TRBJ2-1 and V is TRBV5-1, with 13 bases that match TRBD2. Germline-derived CDR1 and CDR2 are SGHRS and YFSETQ. Trimming cost V 0 bases and J 9 bases; bases outside gene matches: 3. The CDR3 sequence is 15 residues long. The CDR3 bases are TGCGCCAGCAGCTTGGTAGGACTAGCGGGAGTTGAGCAGTTCTTC. Encoded protein: CASSLVGLAGVEQFF.

The sample holds a few counts of this clone. The gene calls are TRBV29-1 and TRBJ2-1; 10 nucleotides line up with TRBD2. Germline values: CDR1 SQVTM, CDR2 ANQGSEA. The CDR3 totals 15 residues. V dropped 7 bases and J dropped 3; count of bases not matched to a gene: 9. CDR3 sequence: CSGISGRLLYNEQFF. The CDR3 DNA is TGCAGCGGGATTAGCGGGAGGCTCCTCTACAATGAGCAGTTCTTC.

This rearrangement joins TRBV5-4 to TRBJ2-5; 8 nucleotides line up with TRBD2. The V gene's germline CDR1 is SGHNT and CDR2 YYREEE (reference sequence). The V gene end was trimmed by 4 bases and the J gene end by 7 bases; junction bases not matched to a gene: 12. The CDR3 length is 15 residues. DNA for the CDR3: TGTGCCAGCAGCCCGGGGGTAGCGGGGAGCGGGACCCAGTACTTC. Its translation is CASSPGVAGSGTQYF.

V and J are TRBV29-1 and TRBJ1-2; a weak D match, TRBD1 (6 bases). Germline V lookup: CDR1 SQVTM, CDR2 ANQGSEA. The V end was cut by 6 bases, the J end by 0 bases, with 11 bases between. This CDR3 contains 13 residues. The CDR3 here is CSVDRITNYGYTF. The CDR3 DNA follows: TGCAGCGTAGACAGGATTACTAACTATGGCTACACCTTC.

The chain has TRBV7-8 and TRBJ2-5, with 10 bases fitting TRBD1. This CDR3 is built from 15 residues. Per germline, CDR1 SGHVS and CDR2 FQNEAQ. The V gene end was trimmed by 5 bases and the J gene end by 4 bases; junction bases not matched to a gene: 7. CDR3 sequence reads: CASSPLGQGLETQYF. CDR3 nucleotides: TGTGCCAGCAGCCCACTGGGACAGGGGTTAGAGACCCAGTACTTC.